This is a list of T cell receptor beta chains from one sample in a study of blood T cell repertoires in COVID-19. TCRdb keeps only in-frame clones here, not all; method: immunoSEQ multiplex PCR. The table records roughly 100,000 clones, about 92% of them present only once. The sample consisted of peripheral blood. The receptor set was obtained from a man between 18 and 29 years old with COVID-19, enrolled during active disease. Both conserved end residues are part of each CDR3. The D gene is left open where the match is weak. Clone size appears in some rows only: once, few, many, or a class for an expanded clone.

TRBJ2-2	TRBD2	once	TRBV5-1	TGCGCCAGCAGCTGGACTAGCGGGAGTTCGGGGGAGCTGTTTTTT	CASSWTSGSSGELFF
TRBJ2-1	NA	NA	TRBV2	TGTGCCAGCAGTGGACCCGGGGAGCAGTTCTTC	CASSGPGEQFF
TRBJ2-7	TRBD1	NA	TRBV3-1/TRBV3-2	TGTGCCAGCAGCCAAGGGGCAGGGGGATCCTACGAGCAGTACTTC	CASSQGAGGSYEQYF
TRBJ2-5	TRBD1	once	TRBV7-9	TGTGCCAGCAGCGTGACAGGGAAAGAGACCCAGTACTTC	CASSVTGKETQYF
TRBJ2-7	TRBD2	NA	TRBV6-7	TGTGCCAGCAGTTACAAGAAGAGACTAGCGGAGGCCGATTCCTCCTACGAGCAGTACTTC	CASSYKKRLAEADSSYEQYF
TRBJ2-7	NA	NA	TRBV7-8	TGTGCCAGCAGCCCTCCCTCCTACGAGCAGTACTTC	CASSPPSYEQYF
TRBJ2-7	TRBD2	NA	TRBV18	TGTGCCAGCTCAACCACTAGCGACGAGCAGTACTTC	CASSTTSDEQYF
TRBJ2-4	TRBD2	NA	TRBV19	TGTGCCAGTAGTTCTTTTTCGGGGGGAGTAGCCAAAAACATTCAGTACTTC	CASSSFSGGVAKNIQYF
TRBJ1-3	NA	NA	TRBV7-2	TGTGCCAGCAGCCCCGGGGGTTGGGCCTCTGGAAACACCATATATTTT	CASSPGGWASGNTIYF
TRBJ1-2	NA	NA	TRBV7-2	TGTGCCAGCAGCTCAGCGAAGGGGTTTGACTATGGCTACACCTTC	CASSSAKGFDYGYTF
TRBJ1-3	NA	few	TRBV10-3	TGTGCCATCAGTACCTTAGAAAGCACCATATATTTT	CAISTLESTIYF
TRBJ2-3	TRBD2	once	TRBV4-1	TGCGCCAGCAGCCAAGAGGGGCAGCGGGAGCCAGATACGCAGTATTTT	CASSQEGQREPDTQYF
TRBJ1-3	NA	NA	TRBV25-1	TGTGCCAGCAGTGAGAGGGGGGGACATGGAAACACCATATATTTT	CASSERGGHGNTIYF
TRBJ2-7	NA	NA	TRBV19	TGTGCCAGTAGCCCAACAGGGCTGCCGATCTACGAGCAGTACTTC	CASSPTGLPIYEQYF
TRBJ2-2	NA	NA	TRBV7-8	TGTGCCAGCAGCTTGGGACTCCTATTTGGCGGGGAGCTGTTTTTT	CASSLGLLFGGELFF
TRBJ2-2	TRBD2	many	TRBV6-4	TGTGCCAGCAGTGACCTAGCGGGAGGGCTCTTGGGTTCGTTATCGAACACCGGGGAGCTGTTTTTT	CASSDLAGGLLGSLSNTGELFF
TRBJ2-5	NA	NA	TRBV6-5	TGTGCCAGCAGTTTGCAGGGGTGGGAAGAGACCCAGTACTTC	CASSLQGWEETQYF
TRBJ2-5	TRBD2	NA	TRBV15	TGTGCCACCAGCAGAACGCGGGGGTACCAAGAGACCCAGTACTTC	CATSRTRGYQETQYF
TRBJ2-7	TRBD1	NA	TRBV27	TGTGCCAGCAGCCCGCGACAGGGACCCTACGAGCAGTACTTC	CASSPRQGPYEQYF
TRBJ1-1	NA	NA	TRBV23-1	TGCGCCAGCAGTCGCGAGGAGTTGAACACTGAAGCTTTCTTT	CASSREELNTEAFF
TRBJ2-7	NA	NA	TRBV5-4	TGTGCCAGCAGCCCAGGAGGAGGCGAGCAGTACTTC	CASSPGGGEQYF
TRBJ1-5	TRBD1	once	TRBV10-3	TGTGCCATCAGCGACCCGGGACAGGGGGTTGGAGGCAATCAGCCCCAGCATTTT	CAISDPGQGVGGNQPQHF
TRBJ2-3	NA	NA	TRBV6-4	TGTGCCAGCAGTGACTCGCAGGGGCCAGATACGCAGTATTTT	CASSDSQGPDTQYF
TRBJ2-2	NA	NA	TRBV12-1	TGTGCCAGCAGCTTTGGGGTGGGAGAGAAACCCTCACGCACCGGGGAGCTGTTTTTT	CASSFGVGEKPSRTGELFF
TRBJ2-7	NA	NA	TRBV27	TGTGCCAGCAGTGATGACAGCATCCCCTACGAGCAGTACTTC	CASSDDSIPYEQYF
TRBJ2-2	NA	NA	TRBV2	TGTGCCAGCAGTCCAACAGGGCCCGGGGAGCTGTTTTTT	CASSPTGPGELFF
TRBJ2-7	TRBD1	NA	TRBV10-3	TGTGCCATCAGGACTCAGACAGGGGGCAACCCCTACGAGCAGTACTTC	CAIRTQTGGNPYEQYF
TRBJ1-4	NA	NA	TRBV6-6	TGTGCCAGCAGTCGCCTGCGGGGGGCGAGTGAAAAACTGTTTTTT	CASSRLRGASEKLFF
TRBJ2-1	TRBD2	NA	TRBV4-1	TGCGCCAGCAGCCAAGAAGGGCTCTGGGCGGGAGCCTACAATGAGCAGTTCTTC	CASSQEGLWAGAYNEQFF
TRBJ2-5	NA	NA	TRBV5-6	TGTGCCAGCAGGCAAACAGCGGGAGAGACCCAGTACTTC	CASRQTAGETQYF
TRBJ2-4	TRBD1	NA	TRBV15	TGTGCCACCAGCATGCTTAGACAGGGCCACTGGACCAAAAACATTCAGTACTTC	CATSMLRQGHWTKNIQYF
TRBJ2-5	NA	NA	TRBV7-9	TGTGCCAGCAGCAACCCCCGAGGTGTGGAGACCCAGTACTTC	CASSNPRGVETQYF
TRBJ2-1	NA	NA	TRBV27	TGTGCCAGCAGTAGAGGACTGGGCACCTACAATGAGCAGTTCTTC	CASSRGLGTYNEQFF
TRBJ1-3	NA	NA	TRBV11-3	TGTGCCAGCAGCTTCGGCGGGGATCTGGACACCATATATTTT	CASSFGGDLDTIYF
TRBJ2-7	TRBD2	NA	TRBV5-1	TGCGCCAGCAGCTTGGTGGCGGGAGGGGGCGAGCAGTACTTC	CASSLVAGGGEQYF
TRBJ2-7	NA	NA	TRBV6-1	TGTGCCAGCAGTGAAGGGTCAGGAGGTCTCTCCTACGAGCAGTACTTC	CASSEGSGGLSYEQYF
TRBJ2-3	NA	NA	TRBV24-1	TGTGCCACCAGTGATTTTAGTGGTATAGGACGGAGGAAAGATACGCAGTATTTT	CATSDFSGIGRRKDTQYF
TRBJ2-2	NA	NA	TRBV5-1	TGCGCCAGCAGGACACAGAGTACCAACACCGGGGAGCTGTTTTTT	CASRTQSTNTGELFF
TRBJ2-7	NA	NA	TRBV27	TGTGCCAGCAGTTTGGGCATCTCCTACGAGCAGTACTTC	CASSLGISYEQYF
TRBJ1-1	TRBD1	NA	TRBV28	TGTGCCAGCGACCGAGGGACAGGGGCGGGAAACACTGAAGCTTTCTTT	CASDRGTGAGNTEAFF
TRBJ1-4	NA	once	TRBV9	TGTGCCAGCAGCGTAACCGGGGATGAAAAACTGTTTTTT	CASSVTGDEKLFF
TRBJ2-2	TRBD1	NA	TRBV9	TGTGCCAGCAGCGAGACAGGGGGCGGCCATAGCACCGGGGAGCTGTTTTTT	CASSETGGGHSTGELFF
TRBJ2-5	NA	NA	TRBV5-1	TGCGCCAGCAGCTTGTGGCGGGAAGAGACCCAGTACTTC	CASSLWREETQYF
TRBJ2-3	TRBD2	NA	TRBV28	TGTGCCAGCAGTTCAGCGGGAGTGGTTACAGATACGCAGTATTTT	CASSSAGVVTDTQYF